Listed here are 17 T cell receptor beta chains from one sample, sequenced in a study of human T cells and chemical hapten exposure. Indicated time point: patch test 2, 6 weeks after DPC sensitization. Treatment denoted: therapeutic diphenylcyclopropenone sensitization with weekly scalp DPC. TCRdb reprocessed the RACE reads via MiXCR and lists one record per CDR3 protein. The sample records 80,000 to 100,000 distinct CDR3 sequences, 10% being singletons. This specimen consisted of whole blood, obtained in connection with sensitization to the hapten diphenylcyclopropenone (DPC). Receptor source: a woman aged 50 to 60 with alopecia areata. Some clones in this sample may be carry-over from other donors' samples.

Many counts were recorded for this clonotype. The genes are TRBV7-9 and TRBJ1-1; TRBD1 matches at 8 bases. Germline CDR1 reads SEHNR; CDR2 reads FQNEAQ (reference sequence). CDR3 size: 18 residues. Losses at the gene ends were 1 base for V and 4 bases for J; bases not matched to a gene: 14. The CDR3 spells CASSLGGYRGFLGTEAFF. The DNA of the CDR3 is TGTGCCAGCAGCTTAGGAGGCTACAGGGGGTTTTTGGGCACTGAAGCTTTCTTT.

This clonotype was found a few times. This chain joins TRBV28 and TRBJ2-4; the D gene is possibly TRBD1 (6 bases). Trimming left V 6 bases short and J 8 bases short, with 20 bases between. This CDR3 has 15 amino acids. Germline loops: CDR1 MDHEN, CDR2 SYDVKM. The CDR3 sequence is CASSQEVLRQDIQYF. The CDR3 nucleotides are TGTGCCAGCAGCCAAGAGGTTTTGCGACAGGACATTCAGTACTTC.

This clonotype was observed a few times. This rearrangement joins TRBV7-2 to TRBJ2-3; 7 bases fit TRBD2. The CDR3 sequence is 15 residues long. The germline V gene encodes CDR1 SGHTA and CDR2 FQGNSA. V trimming: 2 bases; J trimming: 6 bases; junction bases outside the gene matches: 8. The CDR3 loop reads CASSLWGGHADTQYF. The DNA of the CDR3 is TGTGCCAGCAGCTTATGGGGAGGGCATGCGGATACGCAGTATTTT.

The chain uses TRBV6-6 and TRBJ2-1; D gene ambiguous. Germline V lookup: CDR1 MNHNY, CDR2 SVGAGI (reference sequence). The CDR3 has 12 residues. V lost 7 bases, J lost 7 bases, and 11 bases lay in between. The CDR3 nucleotides read TGTGCCAGCACCACGAGGAGAAATGAGCAGTTCTTC. Translating it yields CASTTRRNEQFF.

This clonotype was counted ten times or more. The V and J genes are TRBV7-9 and TRBJ2-1; 13 positions match TRBD2. V dropped 5 bases and J dropped 5; count of bases not matched to a gene: 3. Germline-derived CDR1 and CDR2 are SEHNR and FQNEAQ (reference sequence). The CDR3 spans 15 residues. The CDR3 spells CASSPGLAGDNEQFF. The CDR3 DNA follows: TGTGCCAGCAGCCCAGGACTAGCGGGAGACAATGAGCAGTTCTTC.

This clonotype came up a few times. This chain joins TRBV7-6 and TRBJ2-2; 7 nucleotides line up with TRBD2. The CDR3 covers 17 residues. Germline-derived CDR1 and CDR2 are SGHVS and FNYEAQ. J was trimmed by 4 bases and V by 4 bases; bases with no gene match: 12. CDR3 DNA sequence: TGTGCCAGCAGCTCCCAACTCGGGGGGACTGCCACCGGGGAGCTGTTTTTT. This sequence encodes CASSSQLGGTATGELFF.

This clonotype appeared a few times. The J gene is TRBJ2-2, the V gene TRBV28, with D possibly being TRBD1 (6 bases). Trimming cost V 7 bases and J 4 bases, with 10 bases left between them. Looked up from germline, CDR1 is MDHEN and CDR2 is SYDVKM. This CDR3 is 13 amino acids long. The CDR3 DNA sequence: TGTGCCAGCAAACAGGGCGGCACCGGGGAGCTGTTTTTT. It is translated as CASKQGGTGELFF.

This clonotype was seen only a few times. This chain joins TRBV3-1 and TRBJ2-1; D unclear. The CDR3 runs to 12 residues. The V and J ends lost 8 bases and 9 bases respectively, with 14 bases between them. The germline V gene has CDR1 LGHDT and CDR2 YNNKEL (reference sequence). In DNA, the CDR3 is TGTGCCAGCCTTCGCCTGGGTGGTGAGCAGTTCTTC. This translates into CASLRLGGEQFF.

This clonotype was detected once. The gene calls are TRBV6-5 and TRBJ1-5; TRBD1 is a possible D gene (6 bases). The CDR3 extends over 16 amino acids. V lost 8 bases and J lost 0, with 17 bases in between. Germline assignment: CDR1 MNHEY and CDR2 SVGAGI. The CDR3 sequence is CASGRSGDYSNQPQHF. CDR3 nucleotides: TGTGCCAGCGGAAGGTCAGGGGATTATAGCAATCAGCCCCAGCATTTT.

J is TRBJ2-3 and V is TRBV2; 7 positions match TRBD1. With V trimmed by 5 bases and J by 4 bases, 6 bases remained unmatched. This CDR3 comprises 14 residues. Germline-derived CDR1 and CDR2 are SNHLY and FYNNEI. This chain's CDR3 is CASSQTGFSDTQYF. The CDR3 DNA reads TGTGCCAGCAGTCAGACAGGGTTTTCAGATACGCAGTATTTT.

This clonotype was seen at least ten times. V is TRBV20-1 and J is TRBJ2-1; 8 nucleotides line up with TRBD1. CDR1 and CDR2 (germline): DFQATT, SNEGSKA (reference sequence). The CDR3 totals 16 residues. J was trimmed by 6 bases and V by 0 bases; bases with no gene match: 10. The CDR3 sequence is CSARDVEGQEINEQFF. The CDR3 coding sequence is TGCAGTGCTAGAGACGTCGAGGGACAGGAGATCAATGAGCAGTTCTTC.

The chain carries TRBV2 and TRBJ2-1; possible D gene TRBD1, 6 bases. The CDR3 runs 12 residues. V was shortened by 0 bases and J by 15 bases, with 12 bases between the two germline ends. CDR1 is SNHLY, CDR2 FYNNEI, per germline. The CDR3 protein is CASSEALGGWFF. The CDR3 region has the DNA TGTGCCAGCAGTGAAGCGCTTGGGGGCTGGTTCTTC. Combining the CDR3 with reference TRBV2 and TRBJ2-1 gives the whole variable domain EPEVTQTPSHQVTQMGQEVILRCVPISNHLYFYWYRQILGQKVEFLVSFYNNEISEKSEIFDDQFSVERPDGSNFTLKIRSTKLEDSAMYFCASSEALGGWFFGPGTRLTVL.

This clonotype has ten or more counts. The chain combines TRBV6-5 with TRBJ1-6; 7 positions match TRBD1. The CDR3 length is 17 residues. V lost 2 bases to trimming and J lost 5 bases; unmatched junction nucleotides: 9. Germline V gives CDR1 MNHEY, CDR2 SVGAGI. The CDR3 DNA follows: TGTGCCAGCAGTTACCCACGGACAGGACCCGATAATTCACCCCTCCACTTT. It codes for CASSYPRTGPDNSPLHF.

The chain joins TRBV12-5 to TRBJ1-6; D gene uncertain. From germline, CDR1 is LGHNT and CDR2 FRNRAP. V was shortened by 9 bases and J by 8 bases, with 29 bases between the two germline ends. The CDR3 has 18 residues. CDR3 nucleotide sequence: TGTGCTAGCAGGACTGCATCGGGAGTAGCGGTATATGATTCACCCCTCCACTTT. It translates to CASRTASGVAVYDSPLHF. Full variable domain (outside the CDR3, taken from reference TRBV12-5 and TRBJ1-6): DARVTQTPRHKVTEMGQEVTMRCQPILGHNTVFWYRQTMMQGLELLAYFRNRAPLDDSGMPKDRFSAEMPDATLATLKIQPSEPRDSAVYFCASRTASGVAVYDSPLHFGNGTRLTVT.

Ten or more counts support this clonotype. The chain joins TRBV28 to TRBJ2-1; D perhaps matches TRBD1 (5 bases). This CDR3 has 12 amino acids. The V end lost 8 bases, the J end lost 6 bases, and 11 bases lay between the germline ends. The germline CDR1 and CDR2 sequences are MDHEN and SYDVKM. The CDR3 nucleotides are TGTGCCAGCGCCTTCAGGGTCAATGAGCAGTTCTTC. Amino acid sequence: CASAFRVNEQFF. The whole variable domain, filled in from reference TRBV28 and TRBJ2-1, reads DVKVTQSSRYLVKRTGEKVFLECVQDMDHENMFWYRQDPGLGLRLIYFSYDVKMKEKGDIPEGYSVSREKKERFSLILESASTNQTSMYLCASAFRVNEQFFGPGTRLTVL.

The rearrangement links TRBV27 to TRBJ2-1, with 7 bases aligning to TRBD1. V lost 5 bases, J lost 4 bases, and 8 bases stayed unmatched. Germline V gene lookup returns CDR1 MNHEY and CDR2 SMNVEV (reference sequence). The CDR3 has 15 residues. The CDR3 loop is CASSLRDSMYNEQFF. The DNA of the CDR3 is TGTGCCAGCAGTCTCCGGGACAGTATGTACAATGAGCAGTTCTTC.

This clonotype has ten or more counts. V and J are TRBV7-6 and TRBJ2-3; TRBD2 matches 7 bases. V lost 2 bases and J lost 4; bases outside the gene matches: 9. CDR1 is SGHVS, CDR2 FNYEAQ, per germline. This CDR3 region has 16 residues. The CDR3 DNA reads TGTGCCAGCAGCTTATCCGCGGGAGTACTCCCAGATACGCAGTATTTT. Translated, it gives CASSLSAGVLPDTQYF.